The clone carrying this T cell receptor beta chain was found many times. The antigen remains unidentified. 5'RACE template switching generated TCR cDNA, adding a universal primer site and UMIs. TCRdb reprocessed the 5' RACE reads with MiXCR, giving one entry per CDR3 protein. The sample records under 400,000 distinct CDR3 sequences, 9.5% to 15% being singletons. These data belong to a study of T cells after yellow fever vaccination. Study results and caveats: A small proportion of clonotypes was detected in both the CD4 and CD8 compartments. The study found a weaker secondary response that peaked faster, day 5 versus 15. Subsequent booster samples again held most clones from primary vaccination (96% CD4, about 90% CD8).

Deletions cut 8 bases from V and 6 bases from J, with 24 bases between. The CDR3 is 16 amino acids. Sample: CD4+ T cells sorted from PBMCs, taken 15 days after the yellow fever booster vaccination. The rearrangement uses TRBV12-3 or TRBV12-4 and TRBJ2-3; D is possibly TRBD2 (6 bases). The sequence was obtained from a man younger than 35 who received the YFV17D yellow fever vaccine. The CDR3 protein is CASARGQTRLPDTQYF. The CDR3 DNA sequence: TGTGCCAGCGCGCGGGGCCAGACTAGGCTTCCCGATACGCAGTATTTT.